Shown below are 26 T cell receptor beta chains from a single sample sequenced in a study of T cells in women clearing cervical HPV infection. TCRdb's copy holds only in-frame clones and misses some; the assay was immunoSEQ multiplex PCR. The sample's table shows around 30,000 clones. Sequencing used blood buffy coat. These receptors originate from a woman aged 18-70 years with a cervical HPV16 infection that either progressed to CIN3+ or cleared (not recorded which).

The sequenced part of the CDR3 DNA is TGTGCCAGTAGTATACGACTCAAAGGCTCCTACAATGAG. Protein: CASSIRLKGSYNE. The full CDR3 protein reads CASSIRLKGSYNEQFF. The V gene is TRBV19, the J gene TRBJ2-1, with D uncertain. The read ends 3 residues shy of where the CDR3 ends; the end is completed using the germline J gene. V shed 2 bases and J shed 0 bases, with 11 bases lying between them. Germline loops: CDR1 LNHDA, CDR2 SQIVND (reference sequence). CDR3 length: 16 residues.

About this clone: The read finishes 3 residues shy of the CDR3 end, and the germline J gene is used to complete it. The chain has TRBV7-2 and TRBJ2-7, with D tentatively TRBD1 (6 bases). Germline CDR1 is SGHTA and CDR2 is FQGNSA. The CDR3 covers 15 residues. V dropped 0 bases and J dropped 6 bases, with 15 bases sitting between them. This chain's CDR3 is CASSLAGGRVSEQYF. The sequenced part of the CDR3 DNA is TGTGCCAGCAGCTTAGCTGGGGGCAGGGTAAGCGAG.

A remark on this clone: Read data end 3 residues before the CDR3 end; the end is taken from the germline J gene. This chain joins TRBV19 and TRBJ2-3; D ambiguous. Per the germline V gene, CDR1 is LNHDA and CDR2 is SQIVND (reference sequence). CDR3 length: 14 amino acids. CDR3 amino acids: CASTLASLNQPQYF. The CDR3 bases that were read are TGTGCCAGCACCTTAGCCAGTCTCAATCAGCCG. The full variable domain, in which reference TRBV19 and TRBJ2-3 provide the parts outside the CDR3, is DGGITQSPKYLFRKEGQNVTLSCEQNLNHDAMYWYRQDPGQGLRLIYYSQIVNDFQKGDIAEGYSVSREKKESFPLTVTSAQKNPTAFYLCASTLASLNQPQYFGPGTRLTVL.

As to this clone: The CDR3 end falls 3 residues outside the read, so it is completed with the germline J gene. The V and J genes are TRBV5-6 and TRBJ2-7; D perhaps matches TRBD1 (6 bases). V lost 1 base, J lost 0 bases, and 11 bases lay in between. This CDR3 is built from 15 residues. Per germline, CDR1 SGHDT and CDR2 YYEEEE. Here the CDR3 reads CASSLFGGFSYEQYF. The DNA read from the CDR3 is TGTGCCAGCAGCTTGTTTGGGGGCTTCTCCTACGAG.

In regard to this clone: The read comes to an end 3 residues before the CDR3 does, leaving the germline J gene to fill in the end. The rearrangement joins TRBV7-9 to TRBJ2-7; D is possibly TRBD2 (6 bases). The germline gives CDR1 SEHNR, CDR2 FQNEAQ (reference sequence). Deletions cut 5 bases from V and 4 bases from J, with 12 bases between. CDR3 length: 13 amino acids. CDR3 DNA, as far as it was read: TGTGCCAGCAGCCCCGGGACTCTTTACGAG. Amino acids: CASSPGTLYE. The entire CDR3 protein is CASSPGTLYEQYF.

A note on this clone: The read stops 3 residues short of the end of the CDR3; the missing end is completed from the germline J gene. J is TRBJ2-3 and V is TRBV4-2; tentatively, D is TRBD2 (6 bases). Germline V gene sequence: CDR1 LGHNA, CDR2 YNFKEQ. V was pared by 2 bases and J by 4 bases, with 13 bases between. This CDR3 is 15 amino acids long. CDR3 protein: CASSQNNPSADTQYF. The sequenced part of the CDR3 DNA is TGTGCCAGCAGCCAAAATAACCCTAGCGCAGATACG.

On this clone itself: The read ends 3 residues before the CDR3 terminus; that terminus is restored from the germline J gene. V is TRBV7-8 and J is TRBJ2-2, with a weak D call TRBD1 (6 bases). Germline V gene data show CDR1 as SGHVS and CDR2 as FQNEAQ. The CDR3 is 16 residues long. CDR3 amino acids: CASSLYIQGFEEKLFF. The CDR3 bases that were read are TGTGCCAGCAGCTTATACATTCAGGGGTTCGAGGAAAAG. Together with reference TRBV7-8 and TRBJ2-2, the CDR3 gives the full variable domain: GAGVSQSPRYKVAKRGQDVALRCDPISGHVSLFWYQQALGQGPEFLTYFQNEAQLDKSGLPSDRFFAERPEGSVSTLKIQRTQQEDSAVYLCASSLYIQGFEEKLFFGEGSRLTVL.

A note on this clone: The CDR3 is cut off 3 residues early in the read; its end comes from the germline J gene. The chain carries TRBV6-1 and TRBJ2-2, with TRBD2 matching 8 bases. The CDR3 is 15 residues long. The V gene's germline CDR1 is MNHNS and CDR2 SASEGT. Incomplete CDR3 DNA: TGTGCCAGCAGTGAGGATCGCGGGGGGAGGTCACCG. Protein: CASSEDRGGRSP. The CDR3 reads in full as CASSEDRGGRSPLFF.

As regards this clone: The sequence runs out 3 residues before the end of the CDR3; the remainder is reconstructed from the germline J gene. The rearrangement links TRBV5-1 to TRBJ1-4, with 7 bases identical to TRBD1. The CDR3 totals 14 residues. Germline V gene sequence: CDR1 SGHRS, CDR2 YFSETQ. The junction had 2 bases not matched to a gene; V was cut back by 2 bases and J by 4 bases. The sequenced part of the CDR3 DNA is TGCGCCAGCAGCTTCGGGACAGTTAATGAAAAA. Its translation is CASSFGTVNEK. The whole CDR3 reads CASSFGTVNEKLFF.

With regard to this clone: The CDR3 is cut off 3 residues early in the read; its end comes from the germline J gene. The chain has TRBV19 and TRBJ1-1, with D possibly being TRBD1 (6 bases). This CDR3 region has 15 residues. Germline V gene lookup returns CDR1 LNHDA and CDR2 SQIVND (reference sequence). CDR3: CASSTLERGLRGAFF. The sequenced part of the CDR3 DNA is TGTGCCAGTAGTACATTGGAGCGGGGGCTACGGGGA.

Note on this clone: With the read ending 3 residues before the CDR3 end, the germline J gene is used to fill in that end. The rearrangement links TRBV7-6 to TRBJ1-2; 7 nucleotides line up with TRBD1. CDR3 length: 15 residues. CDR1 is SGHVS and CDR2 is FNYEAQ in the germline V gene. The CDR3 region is CASSATGVRLDDYTF. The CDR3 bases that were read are TGTGCCAGCAGCGCCACAGGGGTTAGACTGGACGAC. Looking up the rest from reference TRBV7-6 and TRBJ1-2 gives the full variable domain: GAGVSQSPRYKVTKRGQDVALRCDPISGHVSLYWYRQALGQGPEFLTYFNYEAQQDKSGLPNDRFSAERPEGSISTLTIQRTEQRDSAMYRCASSATGVRLDDYTFGSGTRLTVV.

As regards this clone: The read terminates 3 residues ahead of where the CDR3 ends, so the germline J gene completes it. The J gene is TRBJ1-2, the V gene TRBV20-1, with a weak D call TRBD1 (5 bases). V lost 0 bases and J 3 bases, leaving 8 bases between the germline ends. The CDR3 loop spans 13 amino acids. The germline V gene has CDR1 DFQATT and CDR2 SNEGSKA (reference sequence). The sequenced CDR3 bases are TGCAGTGCTAGAGAGGCCAGGGACTATGGC. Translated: CSAREARDYG. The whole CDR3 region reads CSAREARDYGYTF.

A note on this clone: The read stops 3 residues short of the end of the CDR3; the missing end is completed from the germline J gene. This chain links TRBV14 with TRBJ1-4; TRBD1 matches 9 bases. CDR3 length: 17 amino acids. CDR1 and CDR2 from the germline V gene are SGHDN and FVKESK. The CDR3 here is CASSQFGTGFFNSPLFF. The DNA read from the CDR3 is TGTGCCAGCAGTCAATTTGGGACAGGGTTTTTTAATTCACCA.

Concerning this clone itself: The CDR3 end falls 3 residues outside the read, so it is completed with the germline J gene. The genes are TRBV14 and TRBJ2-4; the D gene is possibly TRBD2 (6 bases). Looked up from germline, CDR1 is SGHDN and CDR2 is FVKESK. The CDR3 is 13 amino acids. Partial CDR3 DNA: TGTGCCAGCAGCCAGCAACCAGGGACTCTT. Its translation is CASSQQPGTL. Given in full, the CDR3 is CASSQQPGTLQYF.

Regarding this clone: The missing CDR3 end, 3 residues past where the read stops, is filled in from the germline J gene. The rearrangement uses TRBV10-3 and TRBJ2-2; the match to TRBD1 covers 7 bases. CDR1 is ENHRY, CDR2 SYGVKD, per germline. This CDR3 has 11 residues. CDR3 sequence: CAIWTGEKLFF. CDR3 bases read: TGTGCCATATGGACAGGAGAAAAG.

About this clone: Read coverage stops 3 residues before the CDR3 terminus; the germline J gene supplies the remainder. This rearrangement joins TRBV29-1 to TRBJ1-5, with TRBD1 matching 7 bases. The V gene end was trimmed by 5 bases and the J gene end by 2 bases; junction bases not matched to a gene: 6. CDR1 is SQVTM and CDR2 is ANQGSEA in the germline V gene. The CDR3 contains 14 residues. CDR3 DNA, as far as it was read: TGCAGCGTTAGTCCGGGGACAGGCAATCAGCCC. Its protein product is CSVSPGTGNQP. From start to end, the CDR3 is CSVSPGTGNQPQHF. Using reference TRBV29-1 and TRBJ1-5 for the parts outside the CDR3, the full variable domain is SAVISQKPSRDICQRGTSLTIQCQVDSQVTMMFWYRQQPGQSLTLIATANQGSEATYESGFVIDKFPISRPNLTFSTLTVSNMSPEDSSIYLCSVSPGTGNQPQHFGDGTRLSIL.

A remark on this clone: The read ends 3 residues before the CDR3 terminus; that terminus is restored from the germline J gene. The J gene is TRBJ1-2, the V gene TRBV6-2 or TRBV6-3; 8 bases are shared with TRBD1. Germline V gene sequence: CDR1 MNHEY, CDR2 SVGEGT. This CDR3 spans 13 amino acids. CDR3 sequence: CASSYQDRANYTF. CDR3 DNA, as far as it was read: TGTGCCAGCAGTTACCAGGACAGGGCTAAC.

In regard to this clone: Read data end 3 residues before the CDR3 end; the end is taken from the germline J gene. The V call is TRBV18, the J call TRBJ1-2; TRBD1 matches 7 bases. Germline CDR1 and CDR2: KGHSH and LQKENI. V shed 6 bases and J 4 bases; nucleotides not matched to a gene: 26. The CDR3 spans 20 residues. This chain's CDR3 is CASSVRQGSASTQGIYGYTF. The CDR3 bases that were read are TGTGCCAGCTCCGTCAGACAGGGATCAGCAAGCACTCAGGGGATCTATGGC.

This chain's CDR3 is CASSPGGSYGYTF. The sequenced CDR3 bases are TGTGCCAGCAGCCCGGGGGGTTCTTATGGC. The V gene is TRBV11-1, the J gene TRBJ1-2; D perhaps matches TRBD1 (5 bases). Read data end 3 residues before the CDR3 end; the end is taken from the germline J gene. V was cut by 5 bases and J by 5 bases, with 12 bases left in between. Germline CDR1 is SGHAT and CDR2 is FQDESV (reference sequence). This CDR3 has 13 residues.

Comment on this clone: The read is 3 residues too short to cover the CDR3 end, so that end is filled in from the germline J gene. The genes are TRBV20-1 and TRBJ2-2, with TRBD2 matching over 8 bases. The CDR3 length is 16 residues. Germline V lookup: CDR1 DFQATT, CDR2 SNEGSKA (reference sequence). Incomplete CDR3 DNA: TGCAGTGCTAGAGTCCCCGGGGGGGCGAGTAGTGAAAAG. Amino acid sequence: CSARVPGGASSEK. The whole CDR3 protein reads CSARVPGGASSEKLFF.

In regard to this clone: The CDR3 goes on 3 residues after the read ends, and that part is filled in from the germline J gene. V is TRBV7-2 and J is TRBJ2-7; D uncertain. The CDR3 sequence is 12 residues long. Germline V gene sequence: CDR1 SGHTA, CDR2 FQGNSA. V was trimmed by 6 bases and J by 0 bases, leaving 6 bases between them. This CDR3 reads CASSLSSYEQYF. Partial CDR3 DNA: TGTGCCAGCAGTCTCAGCTCCTACGAG.

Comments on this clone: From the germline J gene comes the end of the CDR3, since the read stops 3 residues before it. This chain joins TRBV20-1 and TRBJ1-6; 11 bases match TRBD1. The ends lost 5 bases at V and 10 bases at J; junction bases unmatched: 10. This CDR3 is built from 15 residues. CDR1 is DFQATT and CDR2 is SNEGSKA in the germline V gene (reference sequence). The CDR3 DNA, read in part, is TGCAGTGCTCCTGGACAGGGGGCATCAGAATCACCC. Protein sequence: CSAPGQGASESP. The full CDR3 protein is CSAPGQGASESPLHF.

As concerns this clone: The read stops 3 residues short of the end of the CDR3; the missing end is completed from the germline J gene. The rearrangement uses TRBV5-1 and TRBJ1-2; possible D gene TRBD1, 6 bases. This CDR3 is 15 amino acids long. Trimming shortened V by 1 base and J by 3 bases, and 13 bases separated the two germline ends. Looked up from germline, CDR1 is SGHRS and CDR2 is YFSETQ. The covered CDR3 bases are TGCGCCAGCAGCTTGTTGGGGGGGCTCGACTATGGC. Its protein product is CASSLLGGLDYG. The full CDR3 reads CASSLLGGLDYGYTF.

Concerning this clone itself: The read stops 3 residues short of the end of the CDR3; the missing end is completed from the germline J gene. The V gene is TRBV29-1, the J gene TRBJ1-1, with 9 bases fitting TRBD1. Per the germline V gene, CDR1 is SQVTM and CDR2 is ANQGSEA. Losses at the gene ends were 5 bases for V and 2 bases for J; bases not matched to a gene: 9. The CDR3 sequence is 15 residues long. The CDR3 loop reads CSVSGQGFFNTEAFF. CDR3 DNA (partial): TGCAGCGTTTCCGGACAGGGGTTCTTTAACACTGAA.

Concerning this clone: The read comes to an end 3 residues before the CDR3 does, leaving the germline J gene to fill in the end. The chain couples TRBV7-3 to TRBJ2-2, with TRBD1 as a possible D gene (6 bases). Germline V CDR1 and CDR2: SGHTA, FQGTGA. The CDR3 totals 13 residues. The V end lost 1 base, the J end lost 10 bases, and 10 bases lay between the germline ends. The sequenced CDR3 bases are TGTGCCAGCAGCTTAATTGGGGGCCCGGAG. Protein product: CASSLIGGPE. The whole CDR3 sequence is CASSLIGGPELFF.

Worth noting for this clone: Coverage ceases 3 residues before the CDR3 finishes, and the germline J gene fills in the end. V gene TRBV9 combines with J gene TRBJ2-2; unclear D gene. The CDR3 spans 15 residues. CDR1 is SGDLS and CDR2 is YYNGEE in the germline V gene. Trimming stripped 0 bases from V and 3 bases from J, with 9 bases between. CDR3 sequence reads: CASSVDELYTGELFF. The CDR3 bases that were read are TGTGCCAGCAGCGTAGATGAACTCTACACCGGGGAG.